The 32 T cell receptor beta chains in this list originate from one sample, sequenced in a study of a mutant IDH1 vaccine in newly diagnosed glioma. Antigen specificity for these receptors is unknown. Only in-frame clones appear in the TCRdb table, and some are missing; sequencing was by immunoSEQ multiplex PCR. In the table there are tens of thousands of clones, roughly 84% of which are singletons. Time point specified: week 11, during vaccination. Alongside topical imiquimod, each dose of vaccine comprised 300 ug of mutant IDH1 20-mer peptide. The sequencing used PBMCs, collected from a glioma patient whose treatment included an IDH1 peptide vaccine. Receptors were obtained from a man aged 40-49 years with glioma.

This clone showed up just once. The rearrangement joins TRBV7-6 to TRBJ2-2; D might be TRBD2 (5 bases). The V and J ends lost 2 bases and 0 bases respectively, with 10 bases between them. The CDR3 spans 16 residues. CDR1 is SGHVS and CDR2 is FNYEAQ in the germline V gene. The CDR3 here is CASSLIAGANTGELFF. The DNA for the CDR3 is TGTGCCAGCAGCTTAATCGCGGGTGCGAACACCGGGGAGCTGTTTTTT.

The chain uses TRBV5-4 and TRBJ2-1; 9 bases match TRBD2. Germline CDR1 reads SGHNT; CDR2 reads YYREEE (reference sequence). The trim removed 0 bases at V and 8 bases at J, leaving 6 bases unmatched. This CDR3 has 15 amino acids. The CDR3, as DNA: TGTGCCAGCAGCTTGGGTCTAGCGGGAAGGTATGAGCAGTTCTTC. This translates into CASSLGLAGRYEQFF.

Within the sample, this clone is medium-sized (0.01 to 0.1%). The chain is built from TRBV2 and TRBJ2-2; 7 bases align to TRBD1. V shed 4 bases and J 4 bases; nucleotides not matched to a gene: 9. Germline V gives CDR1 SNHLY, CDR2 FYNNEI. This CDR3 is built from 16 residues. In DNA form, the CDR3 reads TGTGCCAGCAGTGTGGGACAGACCCCAGGCACCGGGGAGCTGTTTTTT. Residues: CASSVGQTPGTGELFF.

CDR3 sequence: CASSVTGASYEQYF. CDR3 in DNA: TGTGCCAGCAGCGTAACGGGAGCGTCCTACGAGCAGTACTTC. V usage is TRBV9 and J usage is TRBJ2-7; D perhaps matches TRBD2 (6 bases). Germline CDR1 SGDLS, CDR2 YYNGEE. The CDR3 is made up of 14 amino acids. V dropped 1 base and J dropped 1 base, with 9 bases sitting between them.

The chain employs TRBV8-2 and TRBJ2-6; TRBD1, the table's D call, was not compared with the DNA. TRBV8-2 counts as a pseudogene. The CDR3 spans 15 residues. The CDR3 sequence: CGIKITQSRANVLTF. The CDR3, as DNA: TGTGGCATAAAAATAACACAAAGTCGGGCCAACGTCCTGACTTTC.

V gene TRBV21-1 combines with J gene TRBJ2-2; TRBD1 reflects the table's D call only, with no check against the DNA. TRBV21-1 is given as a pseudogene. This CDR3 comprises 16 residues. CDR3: CARLNRDRVRTGELFF. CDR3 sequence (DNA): TGTGCCAGATTGAACCGGGACAGGGTTAGGACCGGGGAGCTGTTTTTT.

CDR3 coding DNA: TGTGCCAGCAGTGGAGGGACCGCCTTGATTGGCTACACCTTC. It codes for CASSGGTALIGYTF. V gene TRBV6-1 combines with J gene TRBJ1-2; maybe TRBD1 (5 bases). The germline gives CDR1 MNHNS, CDR2 SASEGT. V was trimmed by 4 bases and J by 7 bases, leaving 16 bases between them. The CDR3 is made up of 14 amino acids.

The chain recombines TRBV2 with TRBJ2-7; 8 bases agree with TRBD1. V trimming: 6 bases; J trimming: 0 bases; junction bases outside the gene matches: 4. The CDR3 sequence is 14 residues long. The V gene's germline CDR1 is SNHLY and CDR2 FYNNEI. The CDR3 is CASRRQGSSYEQYF. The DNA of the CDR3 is TGTGCCAGCAGACGACAGGGGAGCTCCTACGAGCAGTACTTC.

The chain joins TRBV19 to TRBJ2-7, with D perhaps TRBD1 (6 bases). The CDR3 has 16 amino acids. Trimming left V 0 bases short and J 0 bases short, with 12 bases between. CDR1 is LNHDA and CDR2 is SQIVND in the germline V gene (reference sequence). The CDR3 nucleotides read TGTGCCAGTAGTATAGAAGGGGGAGTAACCTCCTACGAGCAGTACTTC. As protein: CASSIEGGVTSYEQYF.

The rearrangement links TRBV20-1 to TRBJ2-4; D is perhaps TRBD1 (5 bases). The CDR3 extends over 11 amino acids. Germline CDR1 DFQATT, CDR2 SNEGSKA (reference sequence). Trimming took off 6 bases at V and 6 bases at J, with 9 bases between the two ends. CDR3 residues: CSAEDRNIQYF. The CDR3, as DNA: TGCAGTGCGGAAGACAGAAACATTCAGTACTTC.

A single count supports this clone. The CDR3 reads CAISEGGQFNEKLFF. The CDR3 nucleotides read TGTGCCATCAGTGAGGGAGGGCAGTTTAATGAAAAACTGTTTTTT. The V gene is TRBV10-3, the J gene TRBJ1-4; D not certain. The CDR3 length is 15 residues. Germline-derived CDR1 and CDR2 are ENHRY and SYGVKD. Trimming shortened V by 2 bases and J by 4 bases, and 11 bases separated the two germline ends.

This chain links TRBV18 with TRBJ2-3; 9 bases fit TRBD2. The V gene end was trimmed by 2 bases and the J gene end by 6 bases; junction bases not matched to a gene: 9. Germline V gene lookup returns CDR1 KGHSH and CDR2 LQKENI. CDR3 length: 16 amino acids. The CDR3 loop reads CASSPLASGTLDTQYF. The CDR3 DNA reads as TGTGCCAGCTCACCATTGGCTAGCGGGACCTTGGATACGCAGTATTTT. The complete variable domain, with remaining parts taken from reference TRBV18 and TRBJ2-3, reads NAGVMQNPRHLVRRRGQEARLRCSPMKGHSHVYWYRQLPEEGLKFMVYLQKENIIDESGMPKERFSAEFPKEGPSILRIQQVVRGDSAAYFCASSPLASGTLDTQYFGPGTRLTVL.

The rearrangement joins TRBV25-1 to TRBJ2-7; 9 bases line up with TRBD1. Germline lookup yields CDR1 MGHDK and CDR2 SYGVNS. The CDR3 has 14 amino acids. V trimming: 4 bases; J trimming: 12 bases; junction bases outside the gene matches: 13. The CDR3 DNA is TGTGCCAGCAGTGCGCCGGGACAGGGTGATTCCCCGTACTTC. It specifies CASSAPGQGDSPYF.

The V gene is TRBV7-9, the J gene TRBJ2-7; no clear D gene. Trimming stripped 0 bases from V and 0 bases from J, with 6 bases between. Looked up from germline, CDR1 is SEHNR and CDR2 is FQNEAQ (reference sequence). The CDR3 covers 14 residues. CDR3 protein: CASSLATYSYEQYF. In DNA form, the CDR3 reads TGTGCCAGCAGCTTAGCGACTTACTCCTACGAGCAGTACTTC.

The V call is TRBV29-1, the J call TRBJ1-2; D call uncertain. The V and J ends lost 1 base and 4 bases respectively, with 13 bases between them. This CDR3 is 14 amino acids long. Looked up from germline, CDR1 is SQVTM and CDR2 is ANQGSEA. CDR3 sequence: CSVEAAGPPYGYTF. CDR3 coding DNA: TGCAGCGTTGAAGCCGCAGGCCCCCCCTATGGCTACACCTTC.

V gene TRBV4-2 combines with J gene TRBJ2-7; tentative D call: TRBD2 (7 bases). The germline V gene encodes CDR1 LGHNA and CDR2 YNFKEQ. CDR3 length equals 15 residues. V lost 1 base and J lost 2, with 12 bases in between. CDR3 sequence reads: CASSQGEGGAYEQYF. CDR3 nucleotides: TGTGCCAGCAGCCAAGGGGAGGGGGGCGCCTACGAGCAGTACTTC.

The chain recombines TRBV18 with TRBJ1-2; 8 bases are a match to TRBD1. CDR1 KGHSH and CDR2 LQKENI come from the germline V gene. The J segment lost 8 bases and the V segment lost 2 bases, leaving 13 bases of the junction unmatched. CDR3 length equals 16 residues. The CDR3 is CASSPSIAAGGLGYTF. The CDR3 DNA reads TGTGCCAGCTCACCATCGATAGCGGCAGGGGGCTTAGGCTACACCTTC.

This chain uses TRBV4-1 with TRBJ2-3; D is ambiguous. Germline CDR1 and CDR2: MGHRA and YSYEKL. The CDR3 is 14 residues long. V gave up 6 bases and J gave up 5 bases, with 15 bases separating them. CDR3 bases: TGCGCCAGCAGGGGAAATGTAAGGGAAGATACGCAGTATTTT. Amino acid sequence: CASRGNVREDTQYF.

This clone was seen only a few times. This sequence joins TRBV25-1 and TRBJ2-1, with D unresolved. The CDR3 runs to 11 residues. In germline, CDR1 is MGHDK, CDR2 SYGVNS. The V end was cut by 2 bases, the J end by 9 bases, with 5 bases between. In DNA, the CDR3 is TGTGCCAGCAGTGAAACATTTGAGCAGTTCTTC. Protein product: CASSETFEQFF.

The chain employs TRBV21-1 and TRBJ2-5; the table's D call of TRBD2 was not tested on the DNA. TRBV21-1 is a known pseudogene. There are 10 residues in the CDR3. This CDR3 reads CASPPGTQYF. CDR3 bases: TGTGCCAGCCCTCCGGGGACCCAGTACTTC.

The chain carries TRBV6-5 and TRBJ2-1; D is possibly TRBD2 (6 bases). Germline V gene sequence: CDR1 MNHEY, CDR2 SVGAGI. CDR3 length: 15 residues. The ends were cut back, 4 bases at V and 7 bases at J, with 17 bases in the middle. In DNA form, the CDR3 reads TGTGCCAGCAGTTTATTTTTGGGAGGTAGGAATGAGCAGTTCTTC. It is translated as CASSLFLGGRNEQFF.

CDR3 sequence reads: CASRRELDTQYF. CDR3 in DNA: TGCGCCAGCAGGCGGGAGCTTGACACGCAGTATTTT. The rearrangement joins TRBV5-1 to TRBJ2-3; 7 bases are a match to TRBD2. The germline CDR1 and CDR2 sequences are SGHRS and YFSETQ. The CDR3 spans 12 residues. V was pared by 5 bases and J by 9 bases, with 6 bases of the junction left unmatched.

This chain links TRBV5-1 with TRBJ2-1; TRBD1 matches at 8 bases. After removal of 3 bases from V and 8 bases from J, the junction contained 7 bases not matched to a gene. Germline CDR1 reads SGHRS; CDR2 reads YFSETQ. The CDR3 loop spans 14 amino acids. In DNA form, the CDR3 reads TGCGCCAGCAGCTGGCGAGACAGGGGTGATGAGCAGTTCTTC. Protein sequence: CASSWRDRGDEQFF.

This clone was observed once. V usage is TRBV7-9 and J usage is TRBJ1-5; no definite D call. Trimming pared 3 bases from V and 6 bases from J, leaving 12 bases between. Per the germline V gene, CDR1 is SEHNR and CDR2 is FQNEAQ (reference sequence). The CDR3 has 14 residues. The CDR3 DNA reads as TGTGCCAGCAGCTTTGGCAGTACCCTTCAGCCCCAGCATTTT. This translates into CASSFGSTLQPQHF.

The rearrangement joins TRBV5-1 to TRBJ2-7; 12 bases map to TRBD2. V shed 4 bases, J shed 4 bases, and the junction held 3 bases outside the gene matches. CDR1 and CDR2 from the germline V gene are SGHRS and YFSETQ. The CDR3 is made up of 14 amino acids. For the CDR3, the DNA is TGCGCCAGCAGCCATGGACTAGCGGGGTACGAGCAGTACTTC. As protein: CASSHGLAGYEQYF.

The CDR3 here is CASSLTGVRDTGELFF. CDR3 DNA sequence: TGTGCCAGCAGCTTAACGGGAGTAAGGGACACCGGGGAGCTGTTTTTT. The rearrangement links TRBV7-3 to TRBJ2-2; a weak D match, TRBD2 (5 bases). Trimming shortened V by 0 bases and J by 3 bases, and 11 bases separated the two germline ends. The CDR3 consists of 16 residues. From germline, CDR1 is SGHTA and CDR2 FQGTGA.

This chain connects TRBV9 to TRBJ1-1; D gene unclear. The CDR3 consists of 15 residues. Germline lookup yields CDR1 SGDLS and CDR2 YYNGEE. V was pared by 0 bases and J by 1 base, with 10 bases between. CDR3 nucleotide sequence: TGTGCCAGCAGCGTAGTCGGCAGACCGAACACTGAAGCTTTCTTT. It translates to CASSVVGRPNTEAFF. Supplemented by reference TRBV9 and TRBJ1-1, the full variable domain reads DSGVTQTPKHLITATGQRVTLRCSPRSGDLSVYWYQQSLDQGLQFLIQYYNGEERAKGNILERFSAQQFPDLHSELNLSSLELGDSALYFCASSVVGRPNTEAFFGQGTRLTVV.

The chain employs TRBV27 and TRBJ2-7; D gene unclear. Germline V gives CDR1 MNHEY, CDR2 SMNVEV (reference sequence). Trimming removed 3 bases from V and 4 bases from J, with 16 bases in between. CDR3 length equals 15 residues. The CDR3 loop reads CASSFSAASVYEQYF. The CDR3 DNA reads TGTGCCAGCAGTTTCTCGGCGGCCTCGGTATACGAGCAGTACTTC.

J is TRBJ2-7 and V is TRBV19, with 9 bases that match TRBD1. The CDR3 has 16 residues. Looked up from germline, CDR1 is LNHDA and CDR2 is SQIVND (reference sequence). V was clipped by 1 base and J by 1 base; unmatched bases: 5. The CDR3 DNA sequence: TGTGCCAGTAGTATAGTCTGGACAGGGGATTCCTACGAGCAGTACTTC. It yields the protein CASSIVWTGDSYEQYF.

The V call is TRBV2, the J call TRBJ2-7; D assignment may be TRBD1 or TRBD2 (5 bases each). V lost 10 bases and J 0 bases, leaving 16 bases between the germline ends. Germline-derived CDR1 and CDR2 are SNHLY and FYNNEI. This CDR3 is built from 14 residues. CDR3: CAILRDRSSYEQYF. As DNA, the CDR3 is TGTGCCATTCTCCGGGACCGTAGCTCCTACGAGCAGTACTTC.

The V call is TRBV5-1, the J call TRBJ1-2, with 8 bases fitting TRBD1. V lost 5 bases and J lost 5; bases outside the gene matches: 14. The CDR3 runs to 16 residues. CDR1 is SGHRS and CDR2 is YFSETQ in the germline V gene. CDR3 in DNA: TGCGCCAGCAGGCGAACGGACAGGGTGTTTAGTTATGGCTACACCTTC. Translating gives CASRRTDRVFSYGYTF.

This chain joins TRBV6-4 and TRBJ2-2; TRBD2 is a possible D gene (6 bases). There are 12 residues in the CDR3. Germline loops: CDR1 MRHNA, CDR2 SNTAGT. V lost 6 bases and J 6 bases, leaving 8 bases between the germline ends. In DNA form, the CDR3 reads TGTGCCAGCAGGGCTAGCGCCGGGGAGCTGTTTTTT. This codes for CASRASAGELFF.